This T cell receptor beta chain was recovered during a study of radiotherapy plus CTLA-4 blockade in lung cancer (dated by TCRdb to 2016 to 2019). Study-wide context: Objective responses occurred in roughly 19% of enrolled patients, and approximately 34% achieved disease control. Broad study findings and their caveats: After treatment with radiotherapy and ipilimumab, TCR clones that originated in tumors expanded in peripheral blood. The strongest predictors of response, as reported, were early dynamic changes in blood T cell clones along with a rise in serum interferon-beta after radiation.

Focal radiation therapy combined with CTLA-4 blockade (ipilimumab) was tested in patients with chemo-refractory metastatic non-small-cell lung cancer. Libraries were built with the immunoSEQ multiplex PCR assay. In its TCRdb copy, this immuneACCESS table keeps in-frame sequences only and misses some clones. Where compared with another copy, unresolved V genes explain less than half of these, and the others have no known cause. This sample has some 90,000 clones in its table, and about 90% of those were observed once. The top ten constitute 2% to 2.5% of the sample. About this clone itself: Its antigen specificity is not known. Base-call qualities are not available, and no considerably larger clone is one nucleotide away.

For this chain, trimming is 4 bases at the V end and 3 bases at the J end, and the number of junction bases without a gene match is 9. From the germline V gene, CDR1 is SGHDT and CDR2 is YYEEEE. From the cysteine through the phenylalanine, the CDR3 covers 15 amino acids. Just CDR3 DNA is preserved here, 45 bases in frame from base 1. Sequences were derived from peripheral blood, sampled from a patient treated with radiotherapy plus ipilimumab. Rearrangement joined TRBV5-6 to TRBJ1-2; TRBD1 matches 7 bases in the middle. This receptor was obtained from a human donor with non-small cell lung cancer who had a partial response to radiotherapy plus ipilimumab. This receptor has the CDR3 CASSPFDREDYGYTF. The sequence in DNA is TGTGCCAGCAGCCCCTTTGACAGGGAGGACTATGGCTACACCTTC.